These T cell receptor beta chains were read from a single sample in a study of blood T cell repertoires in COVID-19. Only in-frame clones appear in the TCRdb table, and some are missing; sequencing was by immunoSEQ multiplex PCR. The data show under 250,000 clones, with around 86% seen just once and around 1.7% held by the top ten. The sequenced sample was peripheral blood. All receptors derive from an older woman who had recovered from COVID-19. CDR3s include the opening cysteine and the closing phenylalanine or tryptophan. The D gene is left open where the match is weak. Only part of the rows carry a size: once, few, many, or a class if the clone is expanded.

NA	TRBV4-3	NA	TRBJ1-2	TGCGCCAGCAGCCATGAGATTACCACGCCTAACTATGGCTACACCTTC	CASSHEITTPNYGYTF
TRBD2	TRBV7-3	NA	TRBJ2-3	TGTGCCAGCAGCTTAGTATACGGGGGGGACGAGTTGAGCACAGATACGCAGTATTTT	CASSLVYGGDELSTDTQYF
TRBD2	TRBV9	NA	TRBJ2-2	TGTGCCAGCAGCTCCCGCGGGGGGGCTGACACCGGGGAGCTGTTTTTT	CASSSRGGADTGELFF
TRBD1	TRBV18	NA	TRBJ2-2	TGTGCCAGCTCACTTCGGACAGGGCTAGCCGGGGAGCTGTTTTTT	CASSLRTGLAGELFF
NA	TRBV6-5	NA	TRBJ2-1	TGTGCCAGCAGTTCCGGACAAGGGGCCAATGAGCAGTTCTTC	CASSSGQGANEQFF
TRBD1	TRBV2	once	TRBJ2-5	TGTGCCAGCAGTGAGGGACAGGGACAAGAGACCCAGTACTTC	CASSEGQGQETQYF
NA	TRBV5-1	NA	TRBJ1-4	TGCGCCAGCAGCGAGACAGGCTTTAATGAAAAACTGTTTTTT	CASSETGFNEKLFF
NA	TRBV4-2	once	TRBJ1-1	TGTGCCAGCAGTCCTTGGCAGGGTGAAGCTTTCTTT	CASSPWQGEAFF
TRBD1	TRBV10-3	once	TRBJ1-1	TGTGCCATCGAGGGGGCGGAGAACACTGAAGCTTTCTTT	CAIEGAENTEAFF
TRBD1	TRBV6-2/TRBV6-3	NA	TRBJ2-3	TGTGCCAGCAGTGCTCCCCCGGGACAGGGCACAGATACGCAGTATTTT	CASSAPPGQGTDTQYF
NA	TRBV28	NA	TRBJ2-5	TGTGCCAGCAGTTTACTCGGACTCGAAGAGACCCAGTACTTC	CASSLLGLEETQYF